Included here is one T cell receptor beta chain sequence, with context. Original handling: Estimated nucleated cell counts came from reference gene primer amplification. Profiled with immunoSEQ multiplex PCR; TCRdb holds only in-frame clones, not every one. V and J calls and clone size are as listed in that table; D and trimming were resolved from the DNA. The sample includes under 200,000 clones, about 85% of them seen just once. The data are from a study of blood T cell repertoires in COVID-19. Turning to the study itself: Before being deemed recovered, Cohort 3 donors had two negative PCRs, clearance, or symptom resolution.

V lost 4 bases and J lost 0; bases outside the gene matches: 2. The CDR3 is 15 residues long. CDR1 is SNHLY and CDR2 is FYNNEI in the germline V gene. Donors were grouped by their self-reported clinical history. Sequencing was carried out using PBMCs or T cells enriched from blood (not recorded which). The TCR sequence derives from a woman between 35 and 50 years old in a cohort exposed to, infected with or recovered from COVID-19 (not recorded which). This rearrangement joins TRBV2 to TRBJ1-3; 8 nucleotides agree with TRBD1. CDR3 sequence: CASSGDRGSGNTIYF. CDR3 coding DNA: TGTGCCAGCAGTGGAGACAGGGGCTCTGGAAACACCATATATTTT.